A single sample is the source of the 18 T cell receptor beta chains below, sequenced in a study of graft-versus-host responses after intestinal transplantation. Only in-frame clones appear in the TCRdb table, and some are missing; sequencing was by immunoSEQ multiplex PCR. Altogether tens of thousands of clones are present, 85% to 95% being singletons, with the ten largest covering around 0.57%. Antigen specificity for these receptors is unknown. The material was unstimulated CD8+ T cells sorted from spleen or lymph node cells, obtained before intestinal transplant. The receptors shown here come from a human donor who received an intestinal transplant.

V is TRBV25-1 and J is TRBJ1-4; perhaps TRBD1 as D (6 bases). The CDR3 totals 15 residues. Germline CDR1 is MGHDK and CDR2 is SYGVNS. The V gene lost 4 bases and the J gene lost 6 bases, with 15 bases spanning the gap. The CDR3 reads CASSGNRVGHEKLFF. In DNA, the CDR3 is TGTGCCAGCAGTGGAAACAGGGTAGGGCATGAAAAACTGTTTTTT.

J is TRBJ2-7 and V is TRBV2, with D possibly TRBD1 on 6 matching bases. Deletions cut 6 bases from V and 5 bases from J, with 20 bases between. This CDR3 is 15 amino acids long. Germline V lookup: CDR1 SNHLY, CDR2 FYNNEI. Written as DNA, the CDR3 is TGTGCCAGCAGGTATCGACAGGCGCGAATCAACGAGCAGTACTTC. Residues: CASRYRQARINEQYF.

The chain recombines TRBV9 with TRBJ2-3; D is possibly TRBD2 (6 bases). This CDR3 comprises 16 residues. Germline CDR1 SGDLS, CDR2 YYNGEE. V was clipped by 0 bases and J by 4 bases, with 15 bases between them. Here the CDR3 DNA reads TGTGCCAGCAGCGTAGGCGGCGGGACTTCCGCAGATACGCAGTATTTT. Translating it yields CASSVGGGTSADTQYF.

The CDR3 DNA is TGCGCCAGCAGCCCTAGGACTAGCGGGAGCTCCTACGAGCAGTACTTC. Translated, it gives CASSPRTSGSSYEQYF. The rearrangement joins TRBV4-1 to TRBJ2-7, with 13 bases aligning to TRBD2. CDR3 length: 16 amino acids. Trimming took 4 bases from V and 0 from J; bases not matched to a gene: 3. Germline assignment: CDR1 MGHRA and CDR2 YSYEKL.

The V and J genes are TRBV5-1 and TRBJ2-7, with a tentative D call TRBD1 (5 bases). Germline V lookup: CDR1 SGHRS, CDR2 YFSETQ. V dropped 1 base and J dropped 6 bases, with 8 bases sitting between them. The CDR3 runs to 12 residues. The CDR3: CASSLQGGEQYF. CDR3 sequence (DNA): TGCGCCAGCAGCTTGCAGGGCGGCGAGCAGTACTTC.

The chain combines TRBV6-1 with TRBJ2-1; TRBD2 agrees at 8 bases. The length of the CDR3 is 14 residues. Germline CDR1 and CDR2: MNHNS and SASEGT. After removal of 6 bases from V and 6 bases from J, the junction contained 7 bases not matched to a gene. Written as DNA, the CDR3 is TGTGCCAGCAGGCCGGGAGGGTCTGTCAATGAGCAGTTCTTC. Encoded protein: CASRPGGSVNEQFF.

V gene TRBV7-2 combines with J gene TRBJ2-1, with unresolved D. V gave up 1 base and J gave up 16 bases, with 2 bases separating them. CDR3 length equals 8 residues. Germline lookup yields CDR1 SGHTA and CDR2 FQGNSA. The CDR3 here is CASSLDFF. The DNA of the CDR3 is TGTGCCAGCAGCTTAGACTTCTTC.

This sequence joins TRBV2 and TRBJ2-5, with D perhaps matching TRBD1 (5 bases). CDR1 is SNHLY and CDR2 is FYNNEI in the germline V gene. With 10 bases removed from V and 4 bases from J, the gap between germline ends came to 13 bases. CDR3 size: 12 residues. This chain's CDR3 is CATRAPSETQYF. The CDR3, as DNA: TGTGCCACCAGGGCCCCCTCAGAGACCCAGTACTTC.

The chain joins TRBV10-3 to TRBJ2-3; D may be TRBD2 (6 bases). V gave up 0 bases and J gave up 2 bases, with 12 bases separating them. The CDR3 covers 16 residues. Per the germline V gene, CDR1 is ENHRY and CDR2 is SYGVKD. DNA for the CDR3: TGTGCCATCAGTGAGTCAGCAGGGACTGACACAGATACGCAGTATTTT. Residues: CAISESAGTDTDTQYF.

This chain joins TRBV5-1 and TRBJ1-1; D might be TRBD1 (5 bases). The germline V gene has CDR1 SGHRS and CDR2 YFSETQ. V gave up 0 bases and J gave up 5 bases, with 14 bases separating them. The CDR3 runs 15 residues. As DNA, the CDR3 is TGCGCCAGCAGCTTGGTTGTATCCGAGGGGACTGAAGCTTTCTTT. This codes for CASSLVVSEGTEAFF.

This clone was counted a single time. The V and J genes are TRBV7-2 and TRBJ2-3; 7 bases fit TRBD2. This CDR3 has 15 residues. J gave up 5 bases and V 2 bases, and 7 bases lay outside the gene matches. The V gene's germline CDR1 is SGHTA and CDR2 FQGNSA. CDR3 sequence (DNA): TGTGCCAGCAGCTTATACCCGGGAGGAGGAGATACGCAGTATTTT. It codes for CASSLYPGGGDTQYF. Using reference TRBV7-2 and TRBJ2-3 for the parts outside the CDR3, the full variable domain is GAGVSQSPSNKVTEKGKDVELRCDPISGHTALYWYRQSLGQGLEFLIYFQGNSAPDKSGLPSDRFSAERTGGSVSTLTIQRTQQEDSAVYLCASSLYPGGGDTQYFGPGTRLTVL.

The chain links TRBV9 to TRBJ2-1, with 9 bases fitting TRBD2. V trimming: 4 bases; J trimming: 12 bases; junction bases outside the gene matches: 14. Germline CDR1 and CDR2: SGDLS and YYNGEE. CDR3 length: 15 amino acids. The CDR3 DNA is TGTGCCAGCAGCCCGGGACTAGCTCGAGGTGAATGGCAGTTCTTC. Residues: CASSPGLARGEWQFF.

The chain couples TRBV6-1 to TRBJ1-1; D gene uncertain. Trimming pared 4 bases from V and 5 bases from J, leaving 14 bases between. The length of the CDR3 is 14 residues. The germline V gene encodes CDR1 MNHNS and CDR2 SASEGT. The CDR3: CASSVGWSRTEAFF. As DNA, the CDR3 is TGTGCCAGCAGTGTCGGGTGGAGTAGGACTGAAGCTTTCTTT.

The gene calls are TRBV28 and TRBJ2-3, with a possible D match to TRBD1 (5 bases). The CDR3 runs to 14 residues. V was trimmed by 5 bases and J by 2 bases, leaving 11 bases between them. Germline V CDR1 and CDR2: MDHEN, SYDVKM. The CDR3 loop reads CASSATDITDTQYF. In DNA form, the CDR3 reads TGTGCCAGCAGTGCTACGGACATCACAGATACGCAGTATTTT.

CDR3 DNA: TGCGCCAGCAAAGCGGACGCGAACACCGGGGAGCTGTTTTTT. It codes for CASKADANTGELFF. The V call is TRBV5-1, the J call TRBJ2-2; possibly TRBD2 for D (5 bases). Looked up from germline, CDR1 is SGHRS and CDR2 is YFSETQ. The CDR3 is made up of 14 amino acids. The V and J ends lost 6 bases and 0 bases respectively, with 9 bases between them.

The chain is built from TRBV6-1 and TRBJ2-2, with a tentative D call TRBD2 (6 bases). Germline CDR1 is MNHNS and CDR2 is SASEGT. This CDR3 contains 15 residues. V lost 6 bases, J lost 5 bases, and 16 bases lay in between. DNA of the CDR3: TGTGCCAGCAGAGCCGGACTATTCAGAACCGGGGAGCTGTTTTTT. It codes for CASRAGLFRTGELFF.

The J gene is TRBJ2-7, the V gene TRBV27; the D gene is possibly TRBD2 (5 bases). There are 12 residues in the CDR3. CDR1 is MNHEY and CDR2 is SMNVEV in the germline V gene (reference sequence). V was trimmed by 2 bases and J by 4 bases, leaving 6 bases between them. The CDR3: CASSLRGYEQYF. CDR3 DNA sequence: TGTGCCAGCAGTTTACGAGGGTACGAGCAGTACTTC.

The chain joins TRBV10-1 to TRBJ2-3; 8 bases agree with TRBD2. The junction had 12 bases not matched to a gene; V was cut back by 5 bases and J by 5 bases. The CDR3 has 16 residues. Germline assignment: CDR1 WNHNN and CDR2 SYGVQD (reference sequence). As DNA, the CDR3 is TGCGCCAGCAGTCCCCATAGCGGGATCAGGGAAGATACGCAGTATTTT. This codes for CASSPHSGIREDTQYF.